The 23 T cell receptor beta chains in this list originate from one sample, sequenced in a study of CD8 T cells in ankylosing spondylitis. Each CDR3 protein is one row after TCRdb ran MiXCR on the 5' RACE reads. Among 150,000 to 200,000 distinct CDR3 sequences listed, approximately 13% were seen once. The sequencing input was blood, either unsorted or a sorted T cell fraction (not recorded which). These receptors originate from a female donor with ankylosing spondylitis or in good health (not recorded which).

This clonotype was seen repeatedly, ten times or more. The chain has TRBV5-1 and TRBJ2-1; D may be TRBD2 (6 bases). V lost 2 bases, J lost 0 bases, and 15 bases lay in between. The CDR3 extends over 17 amino acids. Germline V CDR1 and CDR2: SGHRS, YFSETQ. The CDR3 sequence: CASSFAPASASYNEQFF. Written as DNA, the CDR3 is TGCGCCAGCAGCTTTGCCCCGGCTAGCGCCTCCTACAATGAGCAGTTCTTC.

This clonotype has at least ten counts. This chain links TRBV7-9 with TRBJ2-5; 7 bases align to TRBD1. Per germline, CDR1 SEHNR and CDR2 FQNEAQ (reference sequence). V trimming: 5 bases; J trimming: 1 base; junction bases outside the gene matches: 7. The CDR3 is 15 residues long. The CDR3 DNA follows: TGTGCCAGCAGCCTCGGAGCAGGGGGCCAAGAGACCCAGTACTTC. It yields the protein CASSLGAGGQETQYF.

This clonotype was observed a handful of times. The gene calls are TRBV18 and TRBJ1-5; 7 bases align to TRBD1. Germline CDR1 is KGHSH and CDR2 is LQKENI. With 3 bases clipped from V and 5 bases from J, the junction kept 4 bases outside the gene matches. The CDR3 contains 14 residues. CDR3 bases: TGTGCCAGCTCACCCGACAGGGCCGATCAGCCCCAGCATTTT. This translates into CASSPDRADQPQHF.

This clonotype was observed a few times. Here the CDR3 DNA reads TGTGCCTGCTACGGCGGTTGGGGTCAGAGGGGCCGCTACACCTTC. Protein: CACYGGWGQRGRYTF. The chain carries TRBV30 and TRBJ1-2, with TRBD1 as a possible D gene (5 bases). In germline, CDR1 is GTSNPN, CDR2 SVGIG (reference sequence). V lost 6 bases and J lost 9, with 26 bases in between. The CDR3 covers 15 residues.

This clonotype was seen a few times. CDR3 amino acids: CASHSRGSSYEQYF. CDR3 DNA sequence: TGTGCCAGCCACTCGCGAGGGTCCTCCTACGAGCAGTACTTC. The chain is built from TRBV7-2 and TRBJ2-7; possibly TRBD2 for D (5 bases). The CDR3 totals 14 residues. Per the germline V gene, CDR1 is SGHTA and CDR2 is FQGNSA. V was pared by 8 bases and J by 0 bases, with 14 bases between.

This clonotype was picked up many times. The J gene is TRBJ2-2, the V gene TRBV5-1; possibly TRBD2 for D (6 bases). Looked up from germline, CDR1 is SGHRS and CDR2 is YFSETQ. V was clipped by 6 bases and J by 8 bases, with 20 bases between them. This CDR3 spans 15 amino acids. DNA for the CDR3: TGCGCCAGCACCCCATTCGGAGGGGCTGGGGGGGAGCTGTTTTTT. Translating gives CASTPFGGAGGELFF.

This clonotype was observed a single time. Just one base apart from a much larger clone, this may be a read error. This sequence joins TRBV5-1 and TRBJ1-1, with D tentatively TRBD1 (5 bases). CDR3 length: 14 residues. The germline V gene has CDR1 SGHRS and CDR2 YFSETQ. The DNA of the CDR3 is TGCGCCTGCAGCCAGACGCGGGGGGATATTGAAGCTTTCTTT. Protein product: CACSQTRGDIEAFF.

The chain employs TRBV7-9 and TRBJ2-7; D may match TRBD1 or TRBD2 (5 bases each). From germline, CDR1 is SEHNR and CDR2 FQNEAQ (reference sequence). V shed 4 bases and J shed 3 bases, with 19 bases lying between them. The CDR3 sequence is 16 residues long. CDR3 loop: CASSSDAGPRGYEQYF. The CDR3 coding sequence is TGTGCCAGCAGCTCCGATGCCGGGCCGAGGGGCTACGAGCAGTACTTC. Using reference TRBV7-9 and TRBJ2-7 for the parts outside the CDR3, the full variable domain is DTGVSQNPRHKITKRGQNVTFRCDPISEHNRLYWYRQTLGQGPEFLTYFQNEAQLEKSRLLSDRFSAERPKGSFSTLEIQRTEQGDSAMYLCASSSDAGPRGYEQYFGPGTRLTVT.

In its sample, this clonotype was seen many times. The chain couples TRBV24-1 to TRBJ1-5, with a possible D match to TRBD1 (6 bases). The germline V gene encodes CDR1 KGHDR and CDR2 SFDVKD. CDR3 length: 15 residues. V lost 5 bases and J lost 2, with 12 bases in between. CDR3 nucleotides: TGTGCCACCAGTGCTCAGACAGGTGGCAATCAGCCCCAGCATTTT. Translating it yields CATSAQTGGNQPQHF.

Only a few counts were recorded for this clonotype. J is TRBJ2-3 and V is TRBV7-8; 8 nucleotides align to TRBD2. The V and J ends lost 1 base and 0 bases, in that order; junction bases with no gene match: 3. There are 16 residues in the CDR3. The V gene's germline CDR1 is SGHVS and CDR2 FQNEAQ. The CDR3 coding sequence is TGTGCCAGCAGCTTAGGCGGGAGGACGAGCACAGATACGCAGTATTTT. It translates to CASSLGGRTSTDTQYF.

The chain employs TRBV19 and TRBJ1-4; D gene unclear. Germline CDR1 and CDR2: LNHDA and SQIVND (reference sequence). The CDR3 is 14 amino acids. Trimming removed 5 bases at V and 5 bases at J, with 12 bases between. The CDR3 sequence is CASSPGQQNEKLFF. CDR3 DNA sequence: TGTGCCAGTAGTCCGGGTCAGCAGAATGAAAAACTGTTTTTT.

On this clonotype: A junction end diverges from the germline sequence, so it may reflect a read error. The V call is TRBV20-1, the J call TRBJ2-2; 8 bases map to TRBD2. The germline V gene has CDR1 DFQATT and CDR2 SNEGSKA (reference sequence). The CDR3 loop spans 21 amino acids. The chain's CDR3 is CSARVEFDRTAGGMNTGELCF. The CDR3 region has the DNA TGCAGTGCTAGAGTTGAGTTCGACCGAACGGCGGGAGGCATGAACACCGGGGAGCTGTGTTTT.

The chain employs TRBV5-1 and TRBJ2-3, with TRBD2 matching 10 bases. Germline V gene data show CDR1 as SGHRS and CDR2 as YFSETQ. This CDR3 has 16 residues. The ends lost 2 bases at V and 4 bases at J; junction bases unmatched: 7. The CDR3 sequence is CASSLLAGRGADTQYF. The CDR3 bases are TGCGCCAGCAGCTTACTAGCGGGACGCGGGGCAGATACGCAGTATTTT.

V usage is TRBV30 and J usage is TRBJ2-3; D gene ambiguous. The V end lost 3 bases, the J end lost 2 bases, and 6 bases lay between the germline ends. Per germline, CDR1 GTSNPN and CDR2 SVGIG (reference sequence). The CDR3 extends over 12 amino acids. CDR3 DNA sequence: TGTGCCTGGAGGGCTTTCACAGATACGCAGTATTTT. Protein sequence: CAWRAFTDTQYF.

This clonotype was seen at least ten times. The V call is TRBV5-1, the J call TRBJ2-2; D possibly uses TRBD1 or TRBD2 (5 bases each). The length of the CDR3 is 15 residues. Trimming cost V 0 bases and J 3 bases, with 9 bases left between them. Germline CDR1 SGHRS, CDR2 YFSETQ. The CDR3 is CASSLAQGDTGELFF. The CDR3 DNA sequence: TGCGCCAGCAGCTTGGCCCAGGGAGACACCGGGGAGCTGTTTTTT. Supplemented by reference TRBV5-1 and TRBJ2-2, the full variable domain reads KAGVTQTPRYLIKTRGQQVTLSCSPISGHRSVSWYQQTPGQGLQFLFEYFSETQRNKGNFPGRFSGRQFSNSRSEMNVSTLELGDSALYLCASSLAQGDTGELFFGEGSRLTVL.

The table lists this clonotype with many counts. The J gene is TRBJ2-1, the V gene TRBV20-1; the D is unclear. The germline CDR1 and CDR2 sequences are DFQATT and SNEGSKA (reference sequence). This CDR3 is built from 13 residues. V was cut by 0 bases and J by 10 bases, with 13 bases left in between. CDR3: CSARDLWVFEQFF. The DNA for the CDR3 is TGCAGTGCTAGAGATTTGTGGGTCTTCGAGCAGTTCTTC.

Concerning this clonotype itself: A much larger clone sits a single nucleotide away, making a read error possible. The chain recombines TRBV12-3 or TRBV12-4 with TRBJ2-5; D is perhaps TRBD2 (6 bases). This CDR3 contains 14 residues. CDR3 in DNA: TGTGCCAGCAGTCTAGCGAGAGTCGAAGAGAACCAGTACTTC. As protein: CASSLARVEENQYF.

The chain couples TRBV4-3 to TRBJ2-1, with D uncertain. The CDR3 is made up of 16 amino acids. The germline V gene encodes CDR1 LGHNA and CDR2 YSLEER. Trimming took off 0 bases at V and 7 bases at J, with 16 bases between the two ends. The CDR3 sequence is CASSQDSTASYNEQFF. In DNA, the CDR3 is TGCGCCAGCAGCCAAGACTCGACTGCATCATATAATGAGCAGTTCTTC.

The rearrangement links TRBV20-1 to TRBJ2-7; either TRBD1 or TRBD2 may supply D (5 bases each). The germline gives CDR1 DFQATT, CDR2 SNEGSKA (reference sequence). The CDR3 is 12 amino acids. Written as DNA, the CDR3 is TGCCGAATAGGGACGAGTTGCTACGAGCAGTACTTC. It is translated as CRIGTSCYEQYF.

This clonotype was found many times. The chain recombines TRBV27 with TRBJ1-5; D is uncertain. Germline V CDR1 and CDR2: MNHEY, SMNVEV (reference sequence). The CDR3 contains 15 residues. The ends were cut back, 10 bases at V and 1 base at J, with 17 bases in the middle. The CDR3 DNA reads TGTGCCACCTCAAAGGCCAGTACGAGCAATCAGCCCCAGCATTTT. Its protein product is CATSKASTSNQPQHF.

The chain uses TRBV7-3 and TRBJ1-3; D ambiguous. The CDR3 covers 11 residues. Trimming left V 5 bases short and J 8 bases short, with 7 bases between. Germline loops: CDR1 SGHTA, CDR2 FQGTGA. The CDR3 nucleotides are TGTGCCAGCAGCGATGGGGACACCATATATTTT. This translates into CASSDGDTIYF. The complete variable domain, with remaining parts taken from reference TRBV7-3 and TRBJ1-3, reads GAGVSQTPSNKVTEKGKYVELRCDPISGHTALYWYRQSLGQGPEFLIYFQGTGAADDSGLPNDRFFAVRPEGSVSTLKIQRTERGDSAVYLCASSDGDTIYFGEGSWLTVV.

This clonotype was found many times. The chain is built from TRBV28 and TRBJ2-5; 10 bases are a match to TRBD2. V lost 5 bases to trimming and J lost 6 bases; unmatched junction nucleotides: 12. Germline assignment: CDR1 MDHEN and CDR2 SYDVKM. The CDR3 runs 16 residues. The CDR3 reads CASSASGSLVGKTQYF. Here the CDR3 DNA reads TGTGCCAGCAGTGCTAGCGGGAGTTTAGTCGGGAAGACCCAGTACTTC.

In this sample, this clonotype turned up many times. The CDR3 nucleotides are TGCGCCAGCAGCCACGAGGAGGGTGTCACAGATACGCAGTATTTT. Protein: CASSHEEGVTDTQYF. The chain combines TRBV5-1 with TRBJ2-3; a possible D gene is TRBD2 (6 bases). Germline V lookup: CDR1 SGHRS, CDR2 YFSETQ. The V end was cut by 4 bases, the J end by 2 bases, with 14 bases between. The CDR3 contains 15 residues.